These T cell receptor beta chains were read from a single sample in a study of CD8 T cells in Susac syndrome. TCRdb called the immunoSEQ multiplex PCR reads again in MiXCR, with one record for every CDR3 protein. The sample records about 300,000 distinct CDR3 sequences, 89% being singletons. Source material: CD8+ T cells from PBMCs. These TCRs come from a human donor with multiple sclerosis. Each CDR3 is given with its conserved first and last residue. Fields, in order: V gene, clone size, J gene, D gene, CDR3 protein, CDR3 DNA. The D gene is left open where the match is weak. Only part of the rows carry a size: once, few, many, or a class if the clone is expanded.

v_gene: TRBV5-5
abundance: once
j_gene: TRBJ2-5
d_gene: TRBD1
CDR3aa: CASSLFGTAGKETQYF
CDR3nt: TGTGCCAGCAGCTTGTTTGGGACAGCCGGCAAAGAGACCCAGTACTTC

v_gene: TRBV20-1
abundance: -
j_gene: TRBJ1-2
d_gene: TRBD1
CDR3aa: CSARDLGQGVFYGYTF
CDR3nt: TGCAGTGCTAGAGATCTAGGACAGGGCGTCTTCTATGGCTACACCTTC

v_gene: TRBV2
abundance: -
j_gene: TRBJ2-3
d_gene: TRBD2
CDR3aa: CASSPGGADTDTQYF
CDR3nt: TGTGCCAGCAGCCCCGGGGGGGCTGATACAGATACGCAGTATTTT

v_gene: TRBV20-1
abundance: -
j_gene: TRBJ2-1
d_gene: TRBD1
CDR3aa: CSAFDGTDSHNEQFF
CDR3nt: TGCAGTGCTTTTGACGGGACAGACTCCCACAATGAGCAGTTCTTC

v_gene: TRBV6-6
abundance: -
j_gene: TRBJ2-1
d_gene: -
CDR3aa: CASSSAGQSSYNEQFF
CDR3nt: TGTGCCAGCAGTTCAGCGGGACAGTCTTCCTACAATGAGCAGTTCTTC

v_gene: TRBV4-2
abundance: -
j_gene: TRBJ2-5
d_gene: TRBD2
CDR3aa: CASSISTSAPQETQYF
CDR3nt: TGTGCCAGCAGCATCTCGACTAGCGCCCCCCAAGAGACCCAGTACTTC

v_gene: TRBV4-3
abundance: -
j_gene: TRBJ2-4
d_gene: -
CDR3aa: CASSQEGQGGNIQYF
CDR3nt: TGCGCCAGCAGCCAAGAGGGTCAGGGGGGAAACATTCAGTACTTC

v_gene: TRBV29-1
abundance: -
j_gene: TRBJ1-1
d_gene: -
CDR3aa: CSVRDTNTEAFF
CDR3nt: TGCAGCGTCCGGGATACGAACACTGAAGCTTTCTTT

v_gene: TRBV19
abundance: -
j_gene: TRBJ1-1
d_gene: TRBD1
CDR3aa: CASSIGPRGHTEAFF
CDR3nt: TGTGCCAGTAGTATAGGCCCCAGGGGGCACACTGAAGCTTTCTTT

v_gene: TRBV9
abundance: -
j_gene: TRBJ2-5
d_gene: TRBD2
CDR3aa: CASSVGLAGWETQYF
CDR3nt: TGTGCCAGCAGCGTGGGACTAGCGGGGTGGGAGACCCAGTACTTC

v_gene: TRBV20-1
abundance: -
j_gene: TRBJ1-3
d_gene: -
CDR3aa: CSAGDGGERAGNTIYF
CDR3nt: TGCAGTGCTGGAGATGGAGGGGAAAGGGCTGGAAACACCATATATTTT

v_gene: TRBV9
abundance: -
j_gene: TRBJ2-7
d_gene: TRBD1
CDR3aa: CASSKEGGTYEQYF
CDR3nt: TGTGCCAGCAGTAAAGAAGGGGGCACCTACGAGCAGTACTTC

v_gene: TRBV7-9
abundance: -
j_gene: TRBJ2-7
d_gene: TRBD1
CDR3aa: CASSLVGTGVYEQYF
CDR3nt: TGTGCCAGCAGCTTAGTTGGGACAGGTGTTTACGAGCAGTACTTC

v_gene: TRBV6-5
abundance: -
j_gene: TRBJ2-1
d_gene: TRBD1
CDR3aa: CASSLEGGAYNEQFF
CDR3nt: TGTGCCAGCAGTTTGGAAGGGGGCGCGTACAATGAGCAGTTCTTC

v_gene: TRBV7-8
abundance: once
j_gene: TRBJ2-3
d_gene: TRBD2
CDR3aa: CASSTRLAGEYADTQYF
CDR3nt: TGTGCCAGCAGCACCCGACTAGCGGGAGAATATGCAGATACGCAGTATTTT

v_gene: TRBV13
abundance: -
j_gene: TRBJ2-3
d_gene: -
CDR3aa: CASSLSLARTDTQYF
CDR3nt: TGTGCCAGCAGCTTATCCCTAGCTCGCACAGATACGCAGTATTTT

v_gene: TRBV3-1
abundance: -
j_gene: TRBJ2-7
d_gene: -
CDR3aa: CASSQRQDSYEQYF
CDR3nt: TGTGCCAGCAGCCAAAGACAGGACTCCTACGAGCAGTACTTC

v_gene: TRBV7-3
abundance: -
j_gene: TRBJ2-2
d_gene: TRBD2
CDR3aa: CASSWGLAGSGELFF
CDR3nt: TGTGCCAGCAGCTGGGGACTAGCGGGATCAGGGGAGCTGTTTTTT

v_gene: TRBV25-1
abundance: -
j_gene: TRBJ2-7
d_gene: TRBD2
CDR3aa: CASKPRTSFSEQYF
CDR3nt: TGTGCCAGCAAACCCCGGACTAGCTTTTCCGAGCAGTACTTC

v_gene: TRBV20-1
abundance: -
j_gene: TRBJ1-3
d_gene: -
CDR3aa: CSASPPGQYSGNTIYF
CDR3nt: TGCAGTGCTAGCCCGCCGGGTCAGTACTCTGGAAACACCATATATTTT

v_gene: TRBV28
abundance: -
j_gene: TRBJ1-2
d_gene: -
CDR3aa: CASSPTGLSSGYTF
CDR3nt: TGTGCCAGCAGTCCAACAGGGTTGTCGTCTGGCTACACCTTC

v_gene: TRBV15
abundance: -
j_gene: TRBJ1-1
d_gene: -
CDR3aa: CATSSGQSMNTEAFF
CDR3nt: TGTGCCACCAGCAGCGGACAGTCGATGAACACTGAAGCTTTCTTT

v_gene: TRBV30
abundance: few
j_gene: TRBJ1-2
d_gene: -
CDR3aa: CAWSAPDGYTF
CDR3nt: TGTGCCTGGAGTGCTCCTGATGGCTACACCTTC

v_gene: TRBV12-3/TRBV12-4
abundance: -
j_gene: TRBJ1-5
d_gene: -
CDR3aa: CASSPEDYSNQPQHF
CDR3nt: TGTGCCAGCAGCCCCGAGGACTATAGCAATCAGCCCCAGCATTTT

v_gene: TRBV6-1
abundance: -
j_gene: TRBJ1-1
d_gene: -
CDR3aa: CASSEALVIAQNTEAFF
CDR3nt: TGTGCCAGCAGTGAAGCGCTTGTTATCGCCCAAAACACTGAAGCTTTCTTT

v_gene: TRBV7-3
abundance: -
j_gene: TRBJ2-1
d_gene: -
CDR3aa: CASSPFGGSYNEQFF
CDR3nt: TGTGCCAGCAGTCCTTTTGGGGGCTCCTACAATGAGCAGTTCTTC

v_gene: TRBV7-2
abundance: -
j_gene: TRBJ2-7
d_gene: -
CDR3aa: CASTPRGAYEQYF
CDR3nt: TGTGCCAGCACCCCCCGCGGGGCTTACGAGCAGTACTTC

v_gene: TRBV7-3
abundance: -
j_gene: TRBJ2-3
d_gene: TRBD2
CDR3aa: CASSSIAGGTDTQYF
CDR3nt: TGTGCCAGCAGCTCAATAGCGGGGGGCACAGATACGCAGTATTTT

v_gene: TRBV5-8
abundance: -
j_gene: TRBJ1-2
d_gene: -
CDR3aa: CASSLPGDLMSSVYGYTF
CDR3nt: TGTGCCAGCAGCTTGCCAGGGGACCTAATGTCTTCGGTCTATGGCTACACCTTC

v_gene: TRBV29-1
abundance: -
j_gene: TRBJ2-1
d_gene: -
CDR3aa: CSLWTGDHNEQFF
CDR3nt: TGCAGCCTTTGGACGGGGGATCACAATGAGCAGTTCTTC

v_gene: TRBV2
abundance: -
j_gene: TRBJ2-5
d_gene: TRBD2
CDR3aa: CASSDPGGGEETQYF
CDR3nt: TGTGCCAGCAGTGACCCCGGCGGGGGGGAAGAGACCCAGTACTTC

v_gene: TRBV20-1
abundance: -
j_gene: TRBJ2-7
d_gene: TRBD1
CDR3aa: CSAVWDRGLYEQYF
CDR3nt: TGCAGTGCTGTCTGGGACAGGGGGCTCTACGAGCAGTACTTC

v_gene: TRBV29-1
abundance: -
j_gene: TRBJ2-7
d_gene: TRBD2
CDR3aa: CSVDNGLAGGDTYF
CDR3nt: TGCAGCGTCGACAACGGACTAGCGGGAGGAGATACGTACTTC

v_gene: TRBV28
abundance: -
j_gene: TRBJ1-5
d_gene: -
CDR3aa: CASSLSGVTQPQHF
CDR3nt: TGTGCCAGCAGTTTATCGGGGGTGACTCAGCCCCAGCATTTT

v_gene: TRBV7-2
abundance: few
j_gene: TRBJ1-1
d_gene: TRBD1
CDR3aa: CASSQSTGAEAFF
CDR3nt: TGTGCCAGCAGCCAGAGTACAGGGGCTGAAGCTTTCTTT

v_gene: TRBV7-8
abundance: -
j_gene: TRBJ2-1
d_gene: -
CDR3aa: CASSLSGVFDEQFF
CDR3nt: TGTGCCAGCAGCCTCAGTGGGGTCTTCGATGAGCAGTTCTTC

v_gene: TRBV12-3/TRBV12-4
abundance: -
j_gene: TRBJ2-1
d_gene: TRBD2
CDR3aa: CASRSLAGVAVEQFF
CDR3nt: TGTGCCAGCAGATCTCTAGCGGGAGTTGCGGTTGAGCAGTTCTTC

v_gene: TRBV2
abundance: -
j_gene: TRBJ2-1
d_gene: TRBD2
CDR3aa: CASPLATSSYNEQFF
CDR3nt: TGTGCCAGCCCACTAGCGACGAGCTCCTACAATGAGCAGTTCTTC

v_gene: TRBV7-9
abundance: -
j_gene: TRBJ1-6
d_gene: -
CDR3aa: CASSPTSTLGGGDNSPLHF
CDR3nt: TGTGCCAGCAGCCCCACTTCGACCCTCGGAGGGGGGGATAATTCACCCCTCCACTTT

v_gene: TRBV2
abundance: -
j_gene: TRBJ1-1
d_gene: -
CDR3aa: CASSTDRLNTEAFF
CDR3nt: TGTGCCAGCAGTACCGACAGGCTGAACACTGAAGCTTTCTTT

v_gene: TRBV20-1
abundance: few
j_gene: TRBJ2-2
d_gene: -
CDR3aa: CSAEWGNTGELFF
CDR3nt: TGCAGTGCTGAATGGGGGAACACCGGGGAGCTGTTTTTT

v_gene: TRBV6-5
abundance: -
j_gene: TRBJ1-5
d_gene: -
CDR3aa: CASSYSPVQPQHF
CDR3nt: TGTGCCAGCAGTTATAGTCCCGTCCAGCCCCAGCATTTT

v_gene: TRBV28
abundance: -
j_gene: TRBJ2-1
d_gene: -
CDR3aa: CASSLGQSRRDEQFF
CDR3nt: TGTGCCAGCAGTTTAGGACAGTCCCGGCGCGATGAGCAGTTCTTC

v_gene: TRBV7-7
abundance: many
j_gene: TRBJ2-5
d_gene: TRBD2
CDR3aa: CASSLAVASGVHETQYF
CDR3nt: TGTGCTAGCAGCTTAGCGGTTGCTAGCGGGGTGCACGAGACCCAGTACTTC

v_gene: TRBV20-1
abundance: once
j_gene: TRBJ2-7
d_gene: TRBD2
CDR3aa: CSARDHRTSGGASGYEQYF
CDR3nt: TGCAGTGCTAGGGATCATCGGACTAGCGGGGGGGCCTCCGGCTACGAGCAGTACTTC

v_gene: TRBV7-9
abundance: -
j_gene: TRBJ2-7
d_gene: TRBD2
CDR3aa: CASSLELAGIHYEQYF
CDR3nt: TGTGCCAGCAGCTTGGAGCTAGCGGGGATTCACTACGAGCAGTACTTC

v_gene: TRBV12-3/TRBV12-4
abundance: few
j_gene: TRBJ1-5
d_gene: -
CDR3aa: CASSLMEGNQPQHF
CDR3nt: TGTGCCAGCAGTTTGATGGAGGGGAATCAGCCCCAGCATTTT

v_gene: TRBV9
abundance: -
j_gene: TRBJ2-2
d_gene: -
CDR3aa: CASSVPTGDSANTGELFF
CDR3nt: TGTGCCAGCAGCGTACCAACTGGAGATTCCGCGAACACCGGGGAGCTGTTTTTT

v_gene: TRBV19
abundance: -
j_gene: TRBJ2-1
d_gene: -
CDR3aa: CASSIDDSLNNEQFF
CDR3nt: TGTGCCAGTAGTATAGACGACTCCTTAAACAATGAGCAGTTCTTC

v_gene: TRBV4-1
abundance: -
j_gene: TRBJ2-5
d_gene: -
CDR3aa: CAGSRPEETQYF
CDR3nt: TGCGCCGGCAGCCGACCGGAAGAGACCCAGTACTTC

v_gene: TRBV12-3/TRBV12-4
abundance: -
j_gene: TRBJ2-5
d_gene: TRBD2
CDR3aa: CASSSLAGGAETQYF
CDR3nt: TGTGCCAGCAGTTCCCTAGCGGGGGGAGCGGAGACCCAGTACTTC

v_gene: TRBV19
abundance: -
j_gene: TRBJ1-5
d_gene: -
CDR3aa: CASSIGSRANQPQHF
CDR3nt: TGTGCCAGTAGTATAGGGTCCAGAGCGAATCAGCCCCAGCATTTT

v_gene: TRBV12-3/TRBV12-4
abundance: -
j_gene: TRBJ2-3
d_gene: -
CDR3aa: CASSVRDDLDTQYF
CDR3nt: TGTGCCAGCAGCGTCCGGGACGATTTAGATACGCAGTATTTT

v_gene: TRBV27
abundance: -
j_gene: TRBJ1-4
d_gene: -
CDR3aa: CASSLRQGSGKLFF
CDR3nt: TGTGCCAGCAGTTTAAGGCAGGGAAGTGGAAAACTGTTTTTT

v_gene: TRBV15
abundance: -
j_gene: TRBJ2-1
d_gene: TRBD2
CDR3aa: CATSRAPAGLAGKDNEQFF
CDR3nt: TGTGCCACCAGCAGAGCTCCCGCGGGGCTAGCGGGAAAAGACAATGAGCAGTTCTTC

v_gene: TRBV20-1
abundance: -
j_gene: TRBJ2-7
d_gene: -
CDR3aa: CSAREREQYF
CDR3nt: TGCAGTGCTAGGGAGAGAGAGCAGTACTTC

v_gene: TRBV28
abundance: -
j_gene: TRBJ1-1
d_gene: TRBD1
CDR3aa: CASSSGTGSEFAFF
CDR3nt: TGTGCCAGCAGTTCCGGGACAGGGTCGGAGTTTGCTTTCTTT

v_gene: TRBV11-2
abundance: -
j_gene: TRBJ1-1
d_gene: -
CDR3aa: CASSLREALGNTEAFF
CDR3nt: TGTGCCAGCAGCCTCAGGGAGGCTTTGGGGAACACTGAAGCTTTCTTT

v_gene: TRBV10-3
abundance: -
j_gene: TRBJ2-5
d_gene: TRBD1
CDR3aa: CAVGQDQETQYF
CDR3nt: TGTGCCGTCGGACAGGACCAAGAGACCCAGTACTTC

v_gene: TRBV20-1
abundance: -
j_gene: TRBJ2-5
d_gene: TRBD2
CDR3aa: CSARDPLTSGSQETQYF
CDR3nt: TGCAGTGCTAGAGATCCCCTGACTAGCGGGAGTCAAGAGACCCAGTACTTC